What follows is one T cell receptor beta chain and its context. Its antigen is not identified. Being one base from a much bigger clone, this may be a read error. Other DNA sequences of this sample code for an identical CDR3. The data originate from a study of metastatic and nonmetastatic thyroid tumors. About the study: Repertoires were compared across blood and tumor or nodule tissue from malignant and benign thyroid patients. The study's findings and limits: Reports indicated that malignant thyroid tumors showed significantly higher TCR beta diversity than benign nodules did, in blood and tumor.

Each patient went into thyroid surgery without having received any treatment. Germline CDR1 is MNHNS and CDR2 is SASEGT. CDR3 length: 14 amino acids. Using MiXCR, TCRdb reanalyzed the PCR reads. The repertoire includes 45,000 to 50,000 clones, approximately 20% of them detected once, and over 3% sits in the top ten. The sequence was collected from a male donor with papillary thyroid cancer or a benign thyroid nodule (not recorded which). Some clones in this sample may be carry-over from other donors' samples. The chain combines TRBV6-1 with TRBJ2-7, with 9 bases fitting TRBD2. The sequenced sample was blood. The CDR3 DNA reads as TGTGCCAGCAGGGGCGGGGGGGGGCCCTATGAGCAGTACTTC. Its translation is CASRGGGGPYEQYF.